This T cell receptor (beta chain) was recorded in a study of T cell clonality in common variable immunodeficiency. Study-wide results and caveats: T cell subpopulation sequencing would be needed to explain CVID clonality. Fewer deletions and N-nucleotide insertions were reportedly seen in common variable immunodeficiency TCR beta sequences. Patient heterogeneity in the CVID cohort limited correlations between repertoire features and clinical complications.

Sequenced by immunoSEQ multiplex PCR; TCRdb stores in-frame clones only, minus some. Listed for the sample are about 20,000 clones, none seen a single time. This clone showed up just a few times. Its antigen is currently unknown. The read comes to an end 3 residues before the CDR3 does, leaving the germline J gene to fill in the end. Replacement immunoglobulin had been given to every CVID subject for at least one year. This CDR3 contains 13 residues. Germline V gene sequence: CDR1 SGHTA, CDR2 FQGNSA. The V gene end was trimmed by 2 bases and the J gene end by 4 bases; junction bases not matched to a gene: 0.

The genes are TRBV7-2 and TRBJ2-5; 8 nucleotides align to TRBD1. Sample: peripheral blood mononuclear cells. This TCR was sampled from a human donor with common variable immunodeficiency. CDR3 bases read: TGTGCCAGCAGCTTACAGGGGGCAGAGACC. Encoded protein: CASSLQGAET. From start to end, the CDR3 is CASSLQGAETQYF.